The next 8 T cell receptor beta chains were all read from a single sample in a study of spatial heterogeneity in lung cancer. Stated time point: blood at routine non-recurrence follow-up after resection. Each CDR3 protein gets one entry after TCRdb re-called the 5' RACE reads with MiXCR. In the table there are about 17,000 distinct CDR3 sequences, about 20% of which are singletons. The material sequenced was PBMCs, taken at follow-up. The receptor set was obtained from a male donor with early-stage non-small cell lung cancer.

CDR3 loop: CASSQGTSGGVYNEQFF. DNA of the CDR3: TGTGCCAGCAGCCAAGGAACTAGCGGGGGTGTCTACAATGAGCAGTTCTTC. The chain combines TRBV3-1 with TRBJ2-1; 11 bases are a match to TRBD2. CDR1 and CDR2 (germline): LGHDT, YNNKEL (reference sequence). The CDR3 is made up of 17 amino acids. The V segment lost 1 base and the J segment 3 bases; nucleotides outside the gene matches: 5.

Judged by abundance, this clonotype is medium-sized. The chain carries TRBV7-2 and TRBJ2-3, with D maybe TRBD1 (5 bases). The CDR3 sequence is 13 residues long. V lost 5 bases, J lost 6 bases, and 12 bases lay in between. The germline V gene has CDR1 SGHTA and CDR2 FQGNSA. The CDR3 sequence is CASSIGNRDTQYF. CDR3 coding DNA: TGTGCCAGCAGCATCGGAAACAGGGATACGCAGTATTTT.

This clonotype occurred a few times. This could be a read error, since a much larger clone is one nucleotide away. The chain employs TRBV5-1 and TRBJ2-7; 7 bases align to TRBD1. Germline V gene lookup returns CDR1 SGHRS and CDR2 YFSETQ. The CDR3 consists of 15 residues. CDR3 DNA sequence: TGCGCCAGCAGCTTGGCACAGGGGACGACCTACGAGCGGTACTTC. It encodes CASSLAQGTTYERYF.

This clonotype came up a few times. The CDR3 here is CASTVRRAGGESYNEQFF. DNA of the CDR3: TGCGCCAGCACTGTCCGAAGAGCGGGGGGGGAATCCTACAATGAGCAGTTCTTC. The J gene is TRBJ2-1, the V gene TRBV5-1, with 10 bases that match TRBD2. Per germline, CDR1 SGHRS and CDR2 YFSETQ. This CDR3 comprises 18 residues. V shed 6 bases, J shed 1 base, and the junction held 13 bases outside the gene matches. Combining the CDR3 with reference TRBV5-1 and TRBJ2-1 gives the whole variable domain KAGVTQTPRYLIKTRGQQVTLSCSPISGHRSVSWYQQTPGQGLQFLFEYFSETQRNKGNFPGRFSGRQFSNSRSEMNVSTLELGDSALYLCASTVRRAGGESYNEQFFGPGTRLTVL.

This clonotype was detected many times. The CDR3 nucleotides read TGTGCCAGCAGCACGTCTACAGGGGGCAGTGAGCAGTTCTTC. This codes for CASSTSTGGSEQFF. The chain links TRBV7-9 to TRBJ2-1; 9 bases align to TRBD1. Trimming at V came to 5 bases and at J to 9 bases, leaving 8 bases not matched to a gene. Germline lookup yields CDR1 SEHNR and CDR2 FQNEAQ (reference sequence). The CDR3 length is 14 residues.

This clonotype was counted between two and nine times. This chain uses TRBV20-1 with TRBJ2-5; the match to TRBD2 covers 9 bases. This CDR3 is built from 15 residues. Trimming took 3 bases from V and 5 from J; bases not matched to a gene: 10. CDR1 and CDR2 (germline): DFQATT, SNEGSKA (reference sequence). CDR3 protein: CSARGSSGGRETQYF. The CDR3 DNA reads TGCAGTGCTAGGGGAAGTAGCGGGGGTCGGGAGACCCAGTACTTC.

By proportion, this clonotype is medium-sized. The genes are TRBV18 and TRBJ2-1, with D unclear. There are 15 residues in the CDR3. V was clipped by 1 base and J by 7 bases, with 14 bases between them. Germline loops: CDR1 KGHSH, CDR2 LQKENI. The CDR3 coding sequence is TGTGCCAGCTCACCACTTGGTACCGCCCCGAATGAGCAGTTCTTC. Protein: CASSPLGTAPNEQFF.

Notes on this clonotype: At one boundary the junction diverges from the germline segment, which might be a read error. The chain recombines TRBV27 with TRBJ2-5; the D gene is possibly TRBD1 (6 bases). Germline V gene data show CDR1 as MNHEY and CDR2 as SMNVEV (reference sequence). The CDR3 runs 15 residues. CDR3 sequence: CASSLGLGGRESQYF. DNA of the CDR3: TGTGCCAGCAGTTTGGGGTTAGGGGGACGAGAGAGCCAGTACTTC.